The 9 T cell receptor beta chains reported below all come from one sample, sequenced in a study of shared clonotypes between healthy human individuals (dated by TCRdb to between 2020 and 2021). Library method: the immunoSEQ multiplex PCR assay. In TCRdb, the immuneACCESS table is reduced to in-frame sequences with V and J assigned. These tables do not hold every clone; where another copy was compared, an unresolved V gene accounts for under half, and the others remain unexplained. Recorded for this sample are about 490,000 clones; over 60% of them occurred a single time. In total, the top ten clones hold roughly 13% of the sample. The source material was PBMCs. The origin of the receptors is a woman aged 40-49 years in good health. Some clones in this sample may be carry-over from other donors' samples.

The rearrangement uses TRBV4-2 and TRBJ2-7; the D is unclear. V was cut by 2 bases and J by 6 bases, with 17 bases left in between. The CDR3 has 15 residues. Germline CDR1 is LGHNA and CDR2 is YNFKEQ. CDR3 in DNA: TGTGCCAGCAGCCAATCTGAGGCGGACGCCTCCGAGCAGTACTTC. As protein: CASSQSEADASEQYF.

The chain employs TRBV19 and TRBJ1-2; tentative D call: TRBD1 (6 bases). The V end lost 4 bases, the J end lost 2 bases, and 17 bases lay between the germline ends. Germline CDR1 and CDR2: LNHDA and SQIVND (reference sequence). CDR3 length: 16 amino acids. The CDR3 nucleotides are TGTGCCAGTAGTACTACCCCGGGACAACTAAACTATGGCTACACCTTC. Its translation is CASSTTPGQLNYGYTF.

CDR3 DNA sequence: TGTGCCAGTAGTATTACCCCCCTAGGGTCCGGGACTAGGGAGACCCAGTACTTC. Its translation is CASSITPLGSGTRETQYF. The chain is built from TRBV19 and TRBJ2-5; TRBD2 matches at 8 bases. The CDR3 spans 18 residues. Germline assignment: CDR1 LNHDA and CDR2 SQIVND (reference sequence). V lost 3 bases, J lost 5 bases, and 17 bases stayed unmatched.

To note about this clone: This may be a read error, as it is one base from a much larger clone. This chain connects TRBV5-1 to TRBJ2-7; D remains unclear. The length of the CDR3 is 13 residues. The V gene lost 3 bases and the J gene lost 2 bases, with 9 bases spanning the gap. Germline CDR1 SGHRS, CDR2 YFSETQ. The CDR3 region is CASSWYGTYEQYF. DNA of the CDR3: TGCGCCAGCAGCTGGTACGGCACCTACGAGCAGTACTTC.

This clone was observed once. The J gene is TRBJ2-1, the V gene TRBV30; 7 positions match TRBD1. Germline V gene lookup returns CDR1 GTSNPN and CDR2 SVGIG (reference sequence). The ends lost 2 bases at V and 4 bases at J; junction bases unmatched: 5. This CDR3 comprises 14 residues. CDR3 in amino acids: CAWSSGTAYNEQFF. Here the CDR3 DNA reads TGTGCCTGGAGTTCCGGGACAGCATACAATGAGCAGTTCTTC. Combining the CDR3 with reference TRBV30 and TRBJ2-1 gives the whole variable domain SQTIHQWPATLVQPVGSPLSLECTVEGTSNPNLYWYRQAAGRGLQLLFYSVGIGQISSEVPQNLSASRPQDRQFILSSKKLLLSDSGFYLCAWSSGTAYNEQFFGPGTRLTVL.

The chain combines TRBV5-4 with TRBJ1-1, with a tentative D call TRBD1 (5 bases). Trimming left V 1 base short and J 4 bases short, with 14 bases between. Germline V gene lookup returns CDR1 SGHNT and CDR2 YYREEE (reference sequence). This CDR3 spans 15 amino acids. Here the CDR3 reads CASSLQAGLGTEAFF. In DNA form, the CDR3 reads TGTGCCAGCAGCTTGCAGGCGGGGCTGGGCACTGAAGCTTTCTTT.

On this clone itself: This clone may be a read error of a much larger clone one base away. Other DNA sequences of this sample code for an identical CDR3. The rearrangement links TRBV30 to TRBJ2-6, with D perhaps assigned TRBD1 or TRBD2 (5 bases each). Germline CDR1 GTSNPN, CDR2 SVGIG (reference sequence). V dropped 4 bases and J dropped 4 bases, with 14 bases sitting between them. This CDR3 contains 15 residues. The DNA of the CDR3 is TGTGCCTGGATGAAGAGGGGAGCCGGGGCCAACGTCCTGACTTTC. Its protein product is CAWMKRGAGANVLTF.

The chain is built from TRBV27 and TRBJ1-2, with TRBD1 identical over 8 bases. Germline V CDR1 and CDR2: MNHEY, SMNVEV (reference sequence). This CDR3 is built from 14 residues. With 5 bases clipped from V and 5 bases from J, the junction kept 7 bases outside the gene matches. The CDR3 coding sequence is TGTGCCAGCAGTCCCAGACAGGGGACTTATGGCTACACCTTC. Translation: CASSPRQGTYGYTF.

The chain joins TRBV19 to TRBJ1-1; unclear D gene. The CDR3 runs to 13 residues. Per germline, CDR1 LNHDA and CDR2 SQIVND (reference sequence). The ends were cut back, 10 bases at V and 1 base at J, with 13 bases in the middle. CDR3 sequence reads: CATGVGTNTEAFF. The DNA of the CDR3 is TGTGCCACCGGGGTGGGAACGAACACTGAAGCTTTCTTT.